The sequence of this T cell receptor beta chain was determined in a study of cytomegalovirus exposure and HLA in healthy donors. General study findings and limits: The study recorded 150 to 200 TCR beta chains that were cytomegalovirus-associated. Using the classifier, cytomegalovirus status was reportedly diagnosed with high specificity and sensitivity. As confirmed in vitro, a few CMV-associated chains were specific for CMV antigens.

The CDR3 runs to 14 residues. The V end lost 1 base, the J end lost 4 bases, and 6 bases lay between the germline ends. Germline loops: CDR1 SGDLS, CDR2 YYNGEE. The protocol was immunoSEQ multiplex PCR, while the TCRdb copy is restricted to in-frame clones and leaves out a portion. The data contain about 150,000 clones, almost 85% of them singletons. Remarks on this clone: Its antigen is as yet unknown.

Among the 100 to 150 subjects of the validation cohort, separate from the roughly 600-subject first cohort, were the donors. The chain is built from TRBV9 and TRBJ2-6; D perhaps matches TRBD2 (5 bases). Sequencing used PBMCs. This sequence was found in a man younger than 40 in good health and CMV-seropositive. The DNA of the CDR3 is TGTGCCAGCAGCGTATCGGGGGGGGCCAACGTCCTGACTTTC. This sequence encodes CASSVSGGANVLTF. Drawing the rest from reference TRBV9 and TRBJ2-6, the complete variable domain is DSGVTQTPKHLITATGQRVTLRCSPRSGDLSVYWYQQSLDQGLQFLIQYYNGEERAKGNILERFSAQQFPDLHSELNLSSLELGDSALYFCASSVSGGANVLTFGAGSRLTVL.